This passage covers 12 T cell receptor beta chains from one sample sequenced in a study of blood T cell repertoires in COVID-19. Only in-frame clones appear in the TCRdb table, and some are missing; sequencing was by immunoSEQ multiplex PCR. Of 240,000 or so clones in the sample, 88% were seen once. Sequenced sample: peripheral blood. All receptors come from a woman in her 30s with acute or convalescent COVID-19.

V is TRBV6-5 and J is TRBJ2-1; tentatively, D is TRBD2 (6 bases). This CDR3 has 14 amino acids. CDR1 is MNHEY, CDR2 SVGAGI, per germline. Trimming removed 4 bases from V and 4 bases from J, with 11 bases in between. CDR3 sequence: CASSLQRVYNEQFF. CDR3 in DNA: TGTGCCAGCAGTTTACAGCGGGTGTACAATGAGCAGTTCTTC.

The V gene is TRBV4-2, the J gene TRBJ2-1, with 7 bases aligning to TRBD2. Germline values: CDR1 LGHNA, CDR2 YNFKEQ. The CDR3 has 17 residues. Trimming cost V 0 bases and J 0 bases; bases outside gene matches: 5. CDR3 amino acids: CASSQDLSGSSYNEQFF. In nucleotides, the CDR3 is TGTGCCAGCAGCCAAGATCTTAGCGGGTCCTCCTACAATGAGCAGTTCTTC.

The rearrangement uses TRBV25-1 and TRBJ2-7; 11 nucleotides line up with TRBD2. The CDR3 covers 15 residues. The V segment lost 0 bases and the J segment 3 bases; nucleotides outside the gene matches: 1. In germline, CDR1 is MGHDK, CDR2 SYGVNS. CDR3 DNA: TGTGCCAGCAGTGAATATAGCGGGAGGGTCTACGAGCAGTACTTC. Encoded protein: CASSEYSGRVYEQYF.

This clone was found once. The rearrangement joins TRBV5-4 to TRBJ2-1, with 15 bases matching TRBD2. Germline CDR1 and CDR2: SGHNT and YYREEE (reference sequence). The length of the CDR3 is 15 residues. Germline trimming cut 4 bases from V and 6 bases from J; bases unmatched to any gene: 2. This CDR3 is CASSGLAGGGNEQFF. CDR3 DNA: TGTGCCAGCAGCGGACTAGCGGGAGGGGGCAATGAGCAGTTCTTC.

This chain joins TRBV6-5 and TRBJ2-6; D not certain. Germline loops: CDR1 MNHEY, CDR2 SVGAGI. V lost 8 bases and J 2 bases, leaving 13 bases between the germline ends. The CDR3 length is 15 residues. This CDR3 is CASGPQITGANVLTF. CDR3 in DNA: TGTGCCAGCGGCCCGCAGATAACTGGGGCCAACGTCCTGACTTTC.

V gene TRBV18 combines with J gene TRBJ1-5, with TRBD1 matching over 9 bases. The J segment lost 6 bases and the V segment lost 6 bases, leaving 9 bases of the junction unmatched. Germline V gene lookup returns CDR1 KGHSH and CDR2 LQKENI. The length of the CDR3 is 15 residues. This CDR3 is CASSAGTGFAQPQHF. The CDR3 DNA reads TGTGCCAGCTCGGCCGGGACAGGGTTCGCTCAGCCCCAGCATTTT.

This rearrangement joins TRBV7-6 to TRBJ2-3; no firm D call. The germline gives CDR1 SGHVS, CDR2 FNYEAQ. V lost 5 bases and J lost 2, with 14 bases in between. This CDR3 is 15 amino acids long. The CDR3, as DNA: TGTGCCAGCAGCCCCGCCGACATCCCCACAGATACGCAGTATTTT. Its protein is CASSPADIPTDTQYF. The complete variable domain, with remaining parts taken from reference TRBV7-6 and TRBJ2-3, reads GAGVSQSPRYKVTKRGQDVALRCDPISGHVSLYWYRQALGQGPEFLTYFNYEAQQDKSGLPNDRFSAERPEGSISTLTIQRTEQRDSAMYRCASSPADIPTDTQYFGPGTRLTVL.

V is TRBV7-9 and J is TRBJ2-3, with TRBD2 identical over 7 bases. With 5 bases clipped from V and 3 bases from J, the junction kept 8 bases outside the gene matches. Looked up from germline, CDR1 is SEHNR and CDR2 is FQNEAQ (reference sequence). This CDR3 contains 15 residues. The CDR3 region is CASSPVGGKTDTQYF. The CDR3 nucleotides are TGTGCCAGCAGCCCCGTCGGGGGGAAGACAGATACGCAGTATTTT.

This sequence joins TRBV4-1 and TRBJ1-1; D ambiguous. This CDR3 is 14 amino acids long. Germline assignment: CDR1 MGHRA and CDR2 YSYEKL. Trimming pared 0 bases from V and 3 bases from J, leaving 8 bases between. CDR3 DNA sequence: TGCGCCAGCAGCCAAGAATACTACCACACTGAAGCTTTCTTT. As protein: CASSQEYYHTEAFF.

J is TRBJ2-7 and V is TRBV10-2; D may be TRBD2 (6 bases). V lost 7 bases and J 4 bases, leaving 14 bases between the germline ends. The CDR3 is made up of 13 amino acids. Germline V lookup: CDR1 WSHSY, CDR2 SAAADI. CDR3 DNA sequence: TGCGCCAGCATTTTCGGGAGCGGATACGAGCAGTACTTC. As protein: CASIFGSGYEQYF.

The chain is built from TRBV7-9 and TRBJ1-1; 11 bases match TRBD1. V lost 4 bases, J lost 5 bases, and 9 bases stayed unmatched. Germline assignment: CDR1 SEHNR and CDR2 FQNEAQ (reference sequence). The CDR3 extends over 16 amino acids. In DNA form, the CDR3 reads TGTGCCAGCAGCTCAGCCGGGACAGGGGGTAGAACTGAAGCTTTCTTT. Protein product: CASSSAGTGGRTEAFF.

A note on this clone: Other DNA variants within this sample encode the same CDR3. The V gene is TRBV5-1, the J gene TRBJ2-7; maybe TRBD2 (6 bases). Trimming pared 2 bases from V and 0 bases from J, leaving 9 bases between. The length of the CDR3 is 14 residues. From germline, CDR1 is SGHRS and CDR2 YFSETQ. The DNA for the CDR3 is TGCGCCAGCAGCTTTAGCGGAAGCTCCTACGAGCAGTACTTC. It codes for CASSFSGSSYEQYF.